This T cell receptor (beta chain) is from a study of blood T cell repertoires in COVID-19. Germline V gives CDR1 MNHEY, CDR2 SVGEGT. The CDR3 extends over 13 amino acids. Assay: immunoSEQ multiplex PCR; the TCRdb copy retains only in-frame clones and omits some. The top ten clones hold roughly 0.7% of a sample with approximately 440,000 clones, about 90% of them seen once. A note on this clone: Germline and junction disagree at one end, which may indicate a read error.

V gene TRBV6-2 or TRBV6-3 combines with J gene TRBJ2-7, with D unclear. The sequenced sample was PBMCs or T cells enriched from blood (not recorded which). The origin of this receptor is a woman under 30 who had recovered from COVID-19. CDR3 protein: CASSDSVLAEQYF. CDR3 sequence (DNA): TGTGCCAGCAGTGACTCCGTCTTGGCCGAGCAGTACTTC.